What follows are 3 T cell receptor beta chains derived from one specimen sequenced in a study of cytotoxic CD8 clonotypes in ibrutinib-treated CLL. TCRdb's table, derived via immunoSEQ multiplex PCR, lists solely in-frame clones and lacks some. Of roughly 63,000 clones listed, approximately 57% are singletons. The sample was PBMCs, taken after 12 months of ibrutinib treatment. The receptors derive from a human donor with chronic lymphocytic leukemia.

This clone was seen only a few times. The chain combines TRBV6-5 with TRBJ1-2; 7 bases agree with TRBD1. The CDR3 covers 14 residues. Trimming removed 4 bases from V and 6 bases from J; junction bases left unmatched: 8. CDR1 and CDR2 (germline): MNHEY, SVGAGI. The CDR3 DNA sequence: TGTGCCAGCAGTTCCCAAGGGGGCGCGGATGGCTACACCTTC. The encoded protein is CASSSQGGADGYTF.

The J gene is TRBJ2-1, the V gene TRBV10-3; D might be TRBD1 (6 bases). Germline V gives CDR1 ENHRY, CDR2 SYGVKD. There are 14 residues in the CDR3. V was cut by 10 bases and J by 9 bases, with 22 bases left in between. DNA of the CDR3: TGTGCCACTAATAGAGGGGGTAGCATGGCTGAGCAGTTCTTC. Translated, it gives CATNRGGSMAEQFF.

CDR3 region: CASSRLLRNTGELFF. The CDR3, as DNA: TGTGCCAGTAGTAGGCTTTTACGGAACACCGGGGAGCTGTTTTTT. The chain joins TRBV19 to TRBJ2-2; no definite D call. The CDR3 has 15 residues. Germline V gene data show CDR1 as LNHDA and CDR2 as SQIVND (reference sequence). Trimming cost V 4 bases and J 1 base, with 10 bases left between them.